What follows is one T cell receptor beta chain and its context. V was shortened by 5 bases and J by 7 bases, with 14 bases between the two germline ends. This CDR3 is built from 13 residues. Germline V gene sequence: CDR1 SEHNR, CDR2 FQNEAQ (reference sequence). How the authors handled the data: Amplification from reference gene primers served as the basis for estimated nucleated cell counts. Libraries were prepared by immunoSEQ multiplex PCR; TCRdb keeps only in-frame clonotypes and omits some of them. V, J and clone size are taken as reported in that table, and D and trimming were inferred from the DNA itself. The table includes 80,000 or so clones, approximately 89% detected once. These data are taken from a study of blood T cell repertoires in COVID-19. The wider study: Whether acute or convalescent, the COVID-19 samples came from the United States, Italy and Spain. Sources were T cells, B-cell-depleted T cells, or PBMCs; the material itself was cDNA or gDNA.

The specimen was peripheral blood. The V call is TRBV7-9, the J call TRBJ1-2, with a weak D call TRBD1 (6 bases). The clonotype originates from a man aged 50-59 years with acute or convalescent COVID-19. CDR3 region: CASSPRDIIGYTF. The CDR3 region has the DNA TGTGCCAGCAGCCCCCGGGACATAATTGGCTACACCTTC.